The clone carrying this TCR beta chain was observed a handful of times. The antigen remains unidentified. The CDR3 loop spans 17 amino acids. Trimming took 1 base from V and 5 from J, leaving 20 bases between them. Germline-derived CDR1 and CDR2 are SGHTA and FQGNSA. The PCR contained 60 Vbeta and 13 Jbeta primers. This table comes from immunoSEQ multiplex PCR, and its TCRdb copy is limited to in-frame clones, with some not included. The sample includes 50,000 to 65,000 clones, 82% seen only once; the top ten take roughly 3%. These data come from a study of cytomegalovirus exposure and HLA in healthy donors. The wider study: Roughly 77 million unique TCRs from HLA-typed donors made up an early data release. Study-level results: The listing of approximately 160 TCR beta chains classed them as cytomegalovirus-associated. Later work showed greater clonal expansion in HLA-associated TCR beta chains than in equally common others. For most TCR beta V segments, an earlier analysis put the productive rate at about 90% or about 30% of the time.

Sequencing input: PBMCs. The chain combines TRBV7-2 with TRBJ1-1, with D tentatively TRBD1 (6 bases). This receptor was taken from a woman between 18 and 30 years old in good health and CMV-seronegative. CDR3 DNA: TGTGCCAGCAGCTTAGGACCCCCCCTCAGGGGAGTGACTGAAGCTTTCTTT. Amino acid sequence: CASSLGPPLRGVTEAFF.